This entry lists 9 T cell receptor beta chains sequenced from one sample in a study of T cells in localized non-small cell lung cancer. TCRdb keeps only in-frame clones here, not all; method: immunoSEQ multiplex PCR. The data contain more than 2,000 clones, under 40% of them singletons. The specimen was lung tumor tissue, collected before any cancer treatment. The source is a male donor aged 60 or over with stage I squamous cell lung carcinoma.

The chain links TRBV18 to TRBJ2-3, with unresolved D. The CDR3 has 13 residues. V gave up 8 bases and J gave up 0 bases, with 9 bases separating them. From germline, CDR1 is KGHSH and CDR2 LQKENI. The CDR3 loop reads CASRTSSTDTQYF. In DNA, the CDR3 is TGTGCCAGCAGAACCTCTAGCACAGATACGCAGTATTTT.

This clone was seen a handful of times. The V gene is TRBV10-3, the J gene TRBJ2-5; the match to TRBD1 covers 9 bases. The ends lost 11 bases at V and 5 bases at J; junction bases unmatched: 9. This CDR3 is built from 13 residues. Germline values: CDR1 ENHRY, CDR2 SYGVKD. The CDR3 DNA follows: TGTGCCGTAACAGGGGGCGGTGGGGAGACCCAGTACTTC. The encoded protein is CAVTGGGGETQYF.

V usage is TRBV30 and J usage is TRBJ1-4; D is unclear. Germline V gene data show CDR1 as GTSNPN and CDR2 as SVGIG (reference sequence). This CDR3 contains 14 residues. Between the trimmed V and J ends, which lost 0 bases and 4 bases, there was a span of 9 bases. The CDR3 DNA sequence: TGTGCCTGGAGTGTACCGGATTTTAATGAAAAACTGTTTTTT. Protein sequence: CAWSVPDFNEKLFF.

The chain uses TRBV18 and TRBJ1-5; tentative D call: TRBD1 (5 bases). The CDR3 is 14 residues long. CDR1 and CDR2 (germline): KGHSH, LQKENI. Trimming pared 1 base from V and 4 bases from J, leaving 8 bases between. CDR3 sequence reads: CASSPLKGNQPQHF. The CDR3 bases are TGTGCCAGCTCACCACTCAAGGGGAATCAGCCCCAGCATTTT.

This chain links TRBV19 with TRBJ2-3; D is unresolved. The CDR3 is 13 residues long. CDR1 is LNHDA and CDR2 is SQIVND in the germline V gene (reference sequence). Between the trimmed V and J ends, which lost 1 base and 1 base, there was a span of 3 bases. CDR3 DNA: TGTGCCAGTAGTATAGGGCGCACAGATACGCAGTATTTT. It codes for CASSIGRTDTQYF.

This chain uses TRBV6-8 with TRBJ1-2; 10 bases match TRBD1. CDR3 length: 14 amino acids. Germline CDR1 and CDR2: MNHGY and SAAAGT. Trimming cost V 5 bases and J 11 bases; bases outside gene matches: 11. The CDR3 loop reads CASSHGTGDGLYTF. CDR3 sequence (DNA): TGTGCCAGCAGTCACGGGACAGGGGACGGGCTGTACACCTTC.

V and J are TRBV4-1 and TRBJ1-1; 7 bases match TRBD1. The CDR3 consists of 15 residues. Germline V gene lookup returns CDR1 MGHRA and CDR2 YSYEKL. The V and J ends lost 4 bases and 1 base, in that order; junction bases with no gene match: 6. The CDR3 DNA reads TGCGCCAGCAGCCCAGGGGGTAGCTCGAACACTGAAGCTTTCTTT. Translating it yields CASSPGGSSNTEAFF.

This clone was observed a handful of times. CDR3 DNA sequence: TGTGCCAGCAGCCACAACTACGAGCAGTACTTC. Residues: CASSHNYEQYF. This chain links TRBV14 with TRBJ2-7; D gene uncertain. V shed 3 bases and J shed 3 bases, with 3 bases lying between them. The CDR3 consists of 11 residues. The germline V gene has CDR1 SGHDN and CDR2 FVKESK.

This clone was observed a handful of times. This chain connects TRBV28 to TRBJ2-2, with 7 positions matching TRBD1. CDR1 is MDHEN, CDR2 SYDVKM, per germline. The CDR3 consists of 14 residues. J lost 4 bases, V lost 7 bases, and 6 bases had no gene match. The CDR3, as DNA: TGTGCCAGCAATACACAGGGGCCCACCGGGGAGCTGTTTTTT. This gives the protein CASNTQGPTGELFF.